This T cell receptor beta chain was found in a study of blood T cells in healthy people across ages. Combining a sample-barcoded 5' primer with a J-beta primer mix, a second PCR ran for roughly 7 to 12 cycles. TCRdb itself ran the 5' RACE reads through MiXCR, one entry per CDR3 protein. There are approximately 800,000 distinct CDR3 sequences in the sample; 56% occur only once, and around a quarter lies in the top ten. The V end lost 6 bases, the J end lost 3 bases, and 15 bases lay between the germline ends. From germline, CDR1 is DFQATT and CDR2 SNEGSKA (reference sequence). The CDR3 extends over 14 amino acids.

This chain links TRBV20-1 with TRBJ2-4; D tentatively reads TRBD1 or TRBD2 (6 bases each). What was sequenced was blood. This sequence was found in a man aged 35 to 55 in good health. The DNA of the CDR3 is TGCAGTGCCCTGGAGGGGGTCGGCAAAAACATTCAGTACTTC. Protein: CSALEGVGKNIQYF.